These 12 T cell receptor beta chains share one sample of origin, sequenced in a study of PD-L1 blockade in urothelial cancer. TCRdb keeps only in-frame clones here, not all; method: immunoSEQ multiplex PCR. Among 68,000 or so clones, roughly four fifths were seen once, and the ten largest hold 4.5% to 6%. Time point defined: pretreatment peripheral blood. This specimen was PBMCs, taken around atezolizumab (anti-PD-L1) treatment. All receptors come from a man between 65 and 79 years old with urothelial cancer.

The chain uses TRBV5-1 and TRBJ2-7, with D possibly TRBD1 on 5 matching bases. V was shortened by 0 bases and J by 6 bases, with 10 bases between the two germline ends. Per germline, CDR1 SGHRS and CDR2 YFSETQ. CDR3 length: 13 residues. In nucleotides, the CDR3 is TGCGCCAGCAGCTTGGCACCAAGGGGCGAGCAGTACTTC. It yields the protein CASSLAPRGEQYF.

The V and J genes are TRBV28 and TRBJ2-7; 7 nucleotides match TRBD1. V lost 4 bases to trimming and J lost 6 bases; unmatched junction nucleotides: 12. CDR3 length equals 15 residues. CDR1 and CDR2 from the germline V gene are MDHEN and SYDVKM. DNA for the CDR3: TGTGCCAGCAGTTCAGGACAGGTTAAGTTGGGCGAGCAGTACTTC. It translates to CASSSGQVKLGEQYF.

The chain is built from TRBV4-1 and TRBJ1-2, with D possibly being TRBD1 (6 bases). Trimming took off 0 bases at V and 5 bases at J, with 10 bases between the two ends. This CDR3 comprises 14 residues. Germline CDR1 MGHRA, CDR2 YSYEKL. CDR3 region: CASSQDGQSYGYTF. The CDR3 nucleotides read TGCGCCAGCAGCCAAGACGGACAGAGTTATGGCTACACCTTC.

The chain has TRBV7-8 and TRBJ1-2; the match to TRBD1 covers 8 bases. The CDR3 totals 13 residues. V lost 3 bases to trimming and J lost 3 bases; unmatched junction nucleotides: 0. CDR1 is SGHVS and CDR2 is FQNEAQ in the germline V gene. This CDR3 reads CASSLTGDYGYTF. The CDR3 DNA follows: TGTGCCAGCAGCTTGACAGGGGACTATGGCTACACCTTC.

This chain connects TRBV5-1 to TRBJ2-1; 10 nucleotides line up with TRBD2. The CDR3 spans 16 residues. The V segment lost 6 bases and the J segment 5 bases; nucleotides outside the gene matches: 11. Germline CDR1 and CDR2: SGHRS and YFSETQ. The CDR3 reads CASMLAGASGHNEQFF. CDR3 DNA sequence: TGCGCCAGCATGCTAGCGGGGGCTTCCGGCCACAATGAGCAGTTCTTC.

The chain is built from TRBV11-3 and TRBJ2-1; TRBD2 aligns across 10 bases. Germline trimming cut 0 bases from V and 9 bases from J; bases unmatched to any gene: 17. The CDR3 runs to 19 residues. Germline V gene sequence: CDR1 SGHNT, CDR2 YENEEA. The CDR3 DNA reads as TGTGCCAGCAGCTTAGAAGGTGCGGGGTCGAGCGGGAGGGTACGTGAGCAGTTCTTC. This translates into CASSLEGAGSSGRVREQFF.

The chain couples TRBV11-3 to TRBJ2-1; a possible D gene is TRBD2 (5 bases). This CDR3 region has 15 residues. Germline assignment: CDR1 SGHNT and CDR2 YENEEA. V was trimmed by 5 bases and J by 6 bases, leaving 17 bases between them. CDR3 nucleotides: TGTGCCAGCAGCCCCCGGACTGGCCTAGGCAATGAGCAGTTCTTC. Its protein product is CASSPRTGLGNEQFF.

The table lists this clone with a count of one. The chain links TRBV7-9 to TRBJ1-4; D gene unclear. The V end lost 5 bases, the J end lost 4 bases, and 14 bases lay between the germline ends. Germline assignment: CDR1 SEHNR and CDR2 FQNEAQ (reference sequence). This CDR3 contains 15 residues. The CDR3 DNA reads TGTGCCAGCAGCCCCACGGTTACTGATAATGAAAAACTGTTTTTT. Its protein product is CASSPTVTDNEKLFF.

This clone was counted between two and nine times. The genes are TRBV18 and TRBJ1-1, with a tentative D call TRBD1 (5 bases). V shed 4 bases and J shed 0 bases, with 9 bases lying between them. The CDR3 runs to 14 residues. Germline CDR1 and CDR2: KGHSH and LQKENI. The CDR3 nucleotides read TGTGCCAGCTCACTACAGACAGTGAACACTGAAGCTTTCTTT. Protein: CASSLQTVNTEAFF.

The V and J genes are TRBV29-1 and TRBJ2-7; possibly TRBD1 for D (6 bases). The CDR3 covers 14 residues. V was trimmed by 4 bases and J by 0 bases, leaving 13 bases between them. From germline, CDR1 is SQVTM and CDR2 ANQGSEA. CDR3 sequence: CSVVGGPSSYEQYF. CDR3 nucleotide sequence: TGCAGCGTTGTTGGGGGCCCCAGCTCCTACGAGCAGTACTTC.

The rearrangement links TRBV5-6 to TRBJ2-5, with 11 bases aligning to TRBD2. Per germline, CDR1 SGHDT and CDR2 YYEEEE. CDR3 length: 16 amino acids. The trim removed 4 bases at V and 1 base at J, leaving 6 bases unmatched. CDR3 loop: CASSPLTSGVQETQYF. The CDR3, as DNA: TGTGCCAGCAGCCCACTGACTAGCGGGGTCCAAGAGACCCAGTACTTC.

The gene calls are TRBV2 and TRBJ1-2; D gene uncertain. CDR3 length: 13 residues. Germline CDR1 is SNHLY and CDR2 is FYNNEI. Trimming took off 2 bases at V and 8 bases at J, with 12 bases between the two ends. The chain's CDR3 is CASSESREGGYTF. The CDR3 nucleotides are TGTGCCAGCAGTGAAAGCCGGGAAGGCGGCTACACCTTC.